The 3 T cell receptor beta chains below come from one sample, sequenced in a study of cytomegalovirus exposure and HLA in healthy donors. The PCR ran on 60 Vbeta and 13 Jbeta primers. Profiled with immunoSEQ multiplex PCR; TCRdb holds only in-frame clones, not every one. The table includes roughly 130,000 clones, over 60% detected once. The specimen sequenced was PBMCs. Every receptor here comes from a human donor in good health.

The chain is built from TRBV11-2 and TRBJ1-2; D remains unclear. V was shortened by 3 bases and J by 4 bases, with 9 bases between the two germline ends. This CDR3 contains 13 residues. Germline V lookup: CDR1 SGHAT, CDR2 FQNNGV. The CDR3 DNA is TGTGCCAGCAGCTTTATGAGCACCTATGGCTACACCTTC. This codes for CASSFMSTYGYTF.

The CDR3 spells CASTGASTDTQYF. The CDR3 DNA sequence: TGTGCCAGCACAGGGGCTAGCACAGATACGCAGTATTTT. The chain is built from TRBV5-5 and TRBJ2-3, with D perhaps TRBD1 (6 bases). The CDR3 has 13 residues. With 6 bases removed from V and 0 bases from J, the gap between germline ends came to 8 bases. Germline CDR1 SGHKS, CDR2 YYEKEE (reference sequence).

This chain uses TRBV6-1 with TRBJ2-5; a possible D gene is TRBD2 (5 bases). The V end lost 4 bases, the J end lost 3 bases, and 12 bases lay between the germline ends. This CDR3 has 14 amino acids. Per the germline V gene, CDR1 is MNHNS and CDR2 is SASEGT. CDR3 protein: CASSAGVEKETQYF. In nucleotides, the CDR3 is TGTGCCAGCAGTGCCGGGGTTGAAAAAGAGACCCAGTACTTC.